Presented here are 22 T cell receptor beta chains from one specimen sequenced in a study of T cells in Graves' hyperthyroidism and ophthalmopathy. Amplified TCR beta CDR3 regions came from RNA transcripts. Carried out on the TCR CDR3, a first-round RT-PCR used the HTBI primer set. TCRdb itself ran the multiplex PCR reads through MiXCR, one entry per CDR3 protein. The sample shows more than 350,000 distinct CDR3 sequences, about 16% of them seen only once. Sequencing was done on a sample of blood. Source of these receptors: a woman aged 25 to 39 with Graves' hyperthyroidism.

The V gene is TRBV5-1, the J gene TRBJ2-3; D remains unclear. The J call may be mistaken, given a closer DNA end match to TRBJ1-5. CDR3 length: 14 amino acids. Germline V gives CDR1 SGHRS, CDR2 YFSETQ. The CDR3 bases are TGCGCCAGCACAAGCGGCAAAAGCACAGATACGCAGCATTTT. Translated, it gives CASTSGKSTDTQHF.

A remark on this clonotype: Since a much larger clone is just one base distant, this may be a read error. V and J are TRBV30 and TRBJ2-1; D not resolved. The CDR3 has 15 residues. The V end lost 3 bases, the J end lost 7 bases, and 19 bases lay between the germline ends. Germline CDR1 reads GTSNPN; CDR2 reads SVGIG (reference sequence). This chain's CDR3 is CAWSAPSRRNNEQFF. CDR3 in DNA: TGTGCCTGGAGCGCACCGAGCAGGAGAAATAATGAGCAGTTCTTC.

A few counts support this clonotype. CDR3 in DNA: TGTGCCAGCAGCTTACCCGGGACTAGCGCCCATGAGCAGTTCTTC. It encodes CASSLPGTSAHEQFF. The chain joins TRBV7-9 to TRBJ2-1, with 10 bases identical to TRBD2. The CDR3 loop spans 15 amino acids. Losses at the gene ends were 2 bases for V and 8 bases for J; bases not matched to a gene: 6. Per germline, CDR1 SEHNR and CDR2 FQNEAQ (reference sequence). Full variable domain (remainder filled in from reference TRBV7-9 and TRBJ2-1): DTGVSQNPRHKITKRGQNVTFRCDPISEHNRLYWYRQTLGQGPEFLTYFQNEAQLEKSRLLSDRFSAERPKGSFSTLEIQRTEQGDSAMYLCASSLPGTSAHEQFFGPGTRLTVL.

This clonotype was picked up many times. The rearrangement uses TRBV20-1 and TRBJ2-7; 8 bases agree with TRBD2. The junction had 6 bases not matched to a gene; V was cut back by 1 base and J by 4 bases. The CDR3 extends over 14 amino acids. CDR1 and CDR2 (germline): DFQATT, SNEGSKA (reference sequence). DNA of the CDR3: TGCAGTGCTAGAGTAAATAGCGGGAAATACGAGCAGTACTTC. Its protein product is CSARVNSGKYEQYF.

This clonotype has just a few counts. This chain connects TRBV19 to TRBJ2-7; tentatively, D is TRBD1 (6 bases). The CDR3 consists of 15 residues. Germline V gene sequence: CDR1 LNHDA, CDR2 SQIVND (reference sequence). Trimming left V 6 bases short and J 4 bases short, with 19 bases between. DNA for the CDR3: TGTGCCAGTAGCCCGGAATCCCGACAGGTTTACGAGCAGTACTTC. The encoded protein is CASSPESRQVYEQYF. The full variable domain, its missing parts supplied by reference TRBV19 and TRBJ2-7, is DGGITQSPKYLFRKEGQNVTLSCEQNLNHDAMYWYRQDPGQGLRLIYYSQIVNDFQKGDIAEGYSVSREKKESFPLTVTSAQKNPTAFYLCASSPESRQVYEQYFGPGTRLTVT.

In this sample, this clonotype turned up a few times. This chain joins TRBV12-3 or TRBV12-4 and TRBJ2-1, with a tentative D call TRBD1 (6 bases). CDR3 length equals 16 residues. V gave up 0 bases and J gave up 6 bases, with 15 bases separating them. Here the CDR3 reads CASSLALGLGGNEQFF. For the CDR3, the DNA is TGTGCCAGCAGTTTAGCGCTTGGTCTAGGGGGCAATGAGCAGTTCTTC.

This chain uses TRBV20-1 with TRBJ1-5, with TRBD1 matching 10 bases. After removal of 6 bases from V and 7 bases from J, the junction contained 6 bases not matched to a gene. The CDR3 runs to 13 residues. CDR1 and CDR2 from the germline V gene are DFQATT and SNEGSKA (reference sequence). DNA of the CDR3: TGCAGTGCCGGGACAGGGGCCGCGCAGCCCCAGCATTTT. Its translation: CSAGTGAAQPQHF.

This clonotype was observed a few times. CDR3 nucleotides: TGTGCCACCAGCAGAGGGACAGGGTTGGTGGAGACCCAGTACTTC. It specifies CATSRGTGLVETQYF. The V call is TRBV15, the J call TRBJ2-5; TRBD1 agrees at 8 bases. The germline gives CDR1 LNHNV, CDR2 YYDKDF (reference sequence). With V trimmed by 1 base and J by 5 bases, 6 bases remained unmatched. The CDR3 spans 15 residues.

This clonotype was found a few times. With a much larger clone just one base away, this may be a read error. The gene calls are TRBV20-1 and TRBJ2-7; TRBD2 matches 8 bases. CDR3 length: 14 amino acids. V lost 6 bases and J lost 2; bases outside the gene matches: 9. Per germline, CDR1 DFQATT and CDR2 SNEGSKA (reference sequence). The CDR3 DNA reads TGCAGTGCCCCGGGACTAGTGGGAGCCTACGAGCAGTACTTC. This translates into CSAPGLVGAYEQYF.

This clonotype was picked up many times. The chain employs TRBV6-1 and TRBJ1-2; D uncertain. The CDR3 has 10 amino acids. V gave up 6 bases and J gave up 2 bases, with 1 base separating them. Germline V gene data show CDR1 as MNHNS and CDR2 as SASEGT. CDR3 sequence: CASRNYGYTF. The CDR3 coding sequence is TGTGCCAGCAGAAACTATGGCTACACCTTC.

This clonotype has a count of ten or more. The V call is TRBV28, the J call TRBJ2-7; 11 positions agree with TRBD1. CDR3 length: 16 amino acids. Losses at the gene ends were 3 bases for V and 3 bases for J; bases not matched to a gene: 7. Germline values: CDR1 MDHEN, CDR2 SYDVKM. The CDR3 reads CASSFSLGTGGYEQYF. CDR3 nucleotide sequence: TGTGCCAGCAGTTTCTCTCTAGGGACAGGGGGCTACGAGCAGTACTTC.

V is TRBV5-1 and J is TRBJ2-7; the match to TRBD2 covers 8 bases. Germline trimming cut 0 bases from V and 3 bases from J; bases unmatched to any gene: 2. The CDR3 extends over 14 amino acids. From germline, CDR1 is SGHRS and CDR2 YFSETQ. CDR3 sequence reads: CASSLGLAIYEQYF. The DNA of the CDR3 is TGCGCCAGCAGCTTGGGACTAGCGATCTACGAGCAGTACTTC.

This clonotype was counted many times. The V gene is TRBV30, the J gene TRBJ1-1; 11 bases line up with TRBD1. Losses at the gene ends were 0 bases for V and 5 bases for J; bases not matched to a gene: 5. The CDR3 loop spans 15 amino acids. The germline gives CDR1 GTSNPN, CDR2 SVGIG (reference sequence). This CDR3 is CAWSVDRGRGTEAFF. The DNA of the CDR3 is TGTGCCTGGAGTGTGGACAGGGGGCGTGGAACTGAAGCTTTCTTT.

This clonotype was counted many times. The rearrangement joins TRBV28 to TRBJ2-4; 9 bases are shared with TRBD2. Per the germline V gene, CDR1 is MDHEN and CDR2 is SYDVKM. This CDR3 has 17 amino acids. V shed 8 bases, J shed 1 base, and the junction held 12 bases outside the gene matches. The CDR3: CASGPLAGGPAKNIQYF. The CDR3 region has the DNA TGTGCCAGCGGACCATTGGCGGGAGGGCCTGCCAAAAACATTCAGTACTTC.

This clonotype was found many times. J is TRBJ2-1 and V is TRBV10-3; 14 nucleotides match TRBD2. Germline V lookup: CDR1 ENHRY, CDR2 SYGVKD. The CDR3 consists of 16 residues. The trim removed 4 bases at V and 9 bases at J, leaving 8 bases unmatched. The DNA of the CDR3 is TGTGCCATCAGTGCGACTAGCGGGAGGGCCTCGGGTGAGCAGTTCTTC. Residues: CAISATSGRASGEQFF.

This clonotype was observed a few times. The chain employs TRBV29-1 and TRBJ1-2; D uncertain. CDR3 size: 14 residues. Per germline, CDR1 SQVTM and CDR2 ANQGSEA. Trimming took off 4 bases at V and 3 bases at J, with 15 bases between the two ends. The chain's CDR3 is CSVGPHPPYYGYTF. CDR3 DNA sequence: TGCAGCGTTGGTCCCCACCCACCTTACTATGGCTACACCTTC.

The chain couples TRBV20-1 to TRBJ2-5; D may be TRBD1 or TRBD2 (5 bases each). The length of the CDR3 is 14 residues. The V end was cut by 0 bases, the J end by 5 bases, with 13 bases between. Per the germline V gene, CDR1 is DFQATT and CDR2 is SNEGSKA (reference sequence). As DNA, the CDR3 is TGCAGTGCTAGAGATGGCCCGGGACGGGAGACCCAGTACTTC. Encoded protein: CSARDGPGRETQYF.

This clonotype showed up many times. The rearrangement links TRBV18 to TRBJ2-1; D is perhaps TRBD2 (5 bases). There are 15 residues in the CDR3. CDR1 is KGHSH, CDR2 LQKENI, per germline. Trimming pared 2 bases from V and 9 bases from J, leaving 17 bases between. The chain's CDR3 is CASSPSGGGRGEQFF. The CDR3 nucleotides read TGTGCCAGCTCACCAAGCGGCGGAGGTCGAGGTGAGCAGTTCTTC.

This clonotype was counted ten times or more. The chain carries TRBV12-3 or TRBV12-4 and TRBJ1-6; D call uncertain. This CDR3 has 13 residues. Between the trimmed V and J ends, which lost 5 bases and 8 bases, there was a span of 10 bases. CDR3 region: CASSEQMDSPLHF. Written as DNA, the CDR3 is TGTGCCAGCAGTGAACAAATGGATTCACCCCTCCACTTT.

The CDR3 protein is CASTGGLAGGNEQFF. CDR3 nucleotide sequence: TGTGCCAGCACCGGGGGACTAGCGGGGGGGAATGAGCAGTTCTTC. V gene TRBV28 combines with J gene TRBJ2-1, with 16 positions matching TRBD2. Trimming cost V 7 bases and J 7 bases; bases outside gene matches: 4. The CDR3 is 15 residues long. Germline-derived CDR1 and CDR2 are MDHEN and SYDVKM.

This clonotype was recorded at least ten times. The chain carries TRBV28 and TRBJ2-5, with 7 bases that match TRBD1. The length of the CDR3 is 11 residues. Trimming cost V 8 bases and J 7 bases; bases outside gene matches: 4. Per germline, CDR1 MDHEN and CDR2 SYDVKM. CDR3 residues: CASRTGATQYF. The DNA of the CDR3 is TGTGCCAGCCGTACAGGGGCGACCCAGTACTTC.

This clonotype was observed many times. J is TRBJ2-7 and V is TRBV11-3; unclear D gene. The length of the CDR3 is 13 residues. The V gene lost 0 bases and the J gene lost 4 bases, with 7 bases spanning the gap. Per the germline V gene, CDR1 is SGHNT and CDR2 is YENEEA. The DNA of the CDR3 is TGTGCCAGCAGCTTAGAGCCGGGTTACGAGCAGTACTTC. This codes for CASSLEPGYEQYF.